This T cell receptor beta chain appears in the sequencing data of a study of T cell changes during pregnancy in multiple sclerosis. CDR3 length: 14 residues. Trimming at V came to 3 bases and at J to 1 base, leaving 3 bases not matched to a gene. Germline V gene data show CDR1 as SGDLS and CDR2 as YYNGEE. Some clones are missing from TCRdb's copy, which holds only in-frame ones; the method was immunoSEQ multiplex PCR. The table lists roughly 80,000 clones, roughly 93% of them singletons, with 2.5% in the top ten. The rearrangement joins TRBV9 to TRBJ2-5, with TRBD2 matching over 7 bases. This specimen was peripheral blood, taken in the second trimester of pregnancy. The TCR comes from a female donor with multiple sclerosis, enrolled in a pregnancy study. In nucleotides, the CDR3 is TGTGCCAGCAGCGGTGGGGGGGGCCAAGAGACCCAGTACTTC. As protein: CASSGGGGQETQYF.